This paragraph reports one T cell receptor (beta chain). Its antigen is undetermined. The V end lost 4 bases, the J end lost 4 bases, and 10 bases lay between the germline ends. Germline V gene sequence: CDR1 LNHDA, CDR2 SQIVND (reference sequence). This CDR3 region has 14 residues. Sequencing was performed with immunoSEQ multiplex PCR; in TCRdb, only in-frame clones are kept and a portion is missing. This sample has around 110,000 clones; more than 80% occur once, and the top ten carry 0.2% to 0.25%. The sample originates from a study of graft-versus-host responses after intestinal transplantation. Study results and caveats: Detected in recipient marrow were GvH clones, some of which were first observed in ileum or blood.

This chain connects TRBV19 to TRBJ2-2; perhaps TRBD1 as D (5 bases). Sequences were derived from unstimulated CD4+ T cells sorted from spleen or lymph node cells, sampled before transplant. This receptor was identified in a human donor who was the organ donor for an intestinal transplant. As DNA, the CDR3 is TGTGCCAGTAGTAATGGACACCCCACCGGGGAGCTGTTTTTT. Protein sequence: CASSNGHPTGELFF.